These T cell receptor beta chains were read from a single sample in a study of blood T cells in healthy people across ages. TCRdb recomputed calls from the 5' RACE reads with MiXCR, one row per CDR3 protein. The top ten clones hold over 9% of a sample with 1.6 million or so distinct CDR3 sequences, roughly 30% of them seen once. The sequencing sample was made of blood. The receptors come from a woman aged 30 to 39 in good health. The CDR3 runs from the conserved cysteine through the conserved F or W. D genes are given only for firm matches. Size is stated for part of the rows, as once, few or many counts, or as a class when the clone is expanded.

TRBV20-1,TRBJ2-2,TRBD2,NA,TGCAGTGCTCCACTAGCGGGGGGCTTTGCCGGGGAGCTGTTTTTT,CSAPLAGGFAGELFF
TRBV6-5,TRBJ1-2,NA,NA,TGTGCCAGCAGTTACTCGACGGGGGGAGACTACACCTTC,CASSYSTGGDYTF
TRBV10-3,TRBJ2-5,TRBD2,NA,TGTGCCATCGGCAGGGGTGATGCTAGCGGGCCGCAAGAGACCCAGTACTTC,CAIGRGDASGPQETQYF
TRBV18,TRBJ2-1,NA,NA,TGTGCCAGCTCCGTAAGACAGGACAATGAGCAGTTCTTC,CASSVRQDNEQFF
TRBV27,TRBJ1-1,NA,many,TGTGCCAGCAGTTCCGGGGGCGCGGAAGCTTTCTTT,CASSSGGAEAFF
TRBV5-1,TRBJ2-7,NA,NA,TGCGCCAGCAGCGACCAAGACGAAACTGGTTCCTACGAGCAGTACTTC,CASSDQDETGSYEQYF
TRBV30,TRBJ2-2,NA,NA,TGTGCCTGGGGCTGGGGCGGGAACACCGGGGAGCTGTTTTTT,CAWGWGGNTGELFF
TRBV20-1,TRBJ2-7,NA,NA,TGCAGTGCCCACCTCCAAGAGCTAGCAGGGTACGAGCAGTACTTC,CSAHLQELAGYEQYF
TRBV9,TRBJ2-3,NA,once,TGTGCCAGCAGCTCCCAACCAGGGGGTAGCGGAACCACAGATACGCAGTATTTT,CASSSQPGGSGTTDTQYF
TRBV6-1,TRBJ2-1,NA,NA,TGTGTCAGCAGTGGGTGCGCCCACTCCTACAATGAGCAGTTCTTC,CVSSGCAHSYNEQFF
TRBV7-8,TRBJ1-4,NA,NA,TGTGCCAGCAGCTTTAACAGGGTTGAAAAACTGTTTTTT,CASSFNRVEKLFF
TRBV7-2,TRBJ1-5,NA,few,TGTGCCAGCAGCTTCTCGGCAGGGGCATCGGATCAGCCCCAGCATTTT,CASSFSAGASDQPQHF
TRBV12-3/TRBV12-4,TRBJ2-3,TRBD1,NA,TGTGCCAGCGGACAGGTATCGAGCACAGATACGCAGTATTTT,CASGQVSSTDTQYF
TRBV2,TRBJ1-2,NA,NA,TGTGCCAGCAGAACTCCAGACACGCATGGCTACACCTTC,CASRTPDTHGYTF
TRBV4-2,TRBJ2-2,TRBD2,NA,TGTGCCAGCAGCCAAGGGACTAGCGACACCGGGGAGCTGTTTTTT,CASSQGTSDTGELFF
TRBV6-1,TRBJ1-1,TRBD1,few,TGTGCCAGCATCATGACAGGGCTGAACACTGAAGCTTTCTTT,CASIMTGLNTEAFF
TRBV12-3/TRBV12-4,TRBJ1-2,TRBD1,NA,TGTGCCAGCAGTGGGACAGGCCATGGCTACACCTTC,CASSGTGHGYTF
TRBV15,TRBJ2-7,TRBD2,NA,TGTGCCACCAGCACAGCGGGAGGCTCCTACGAGCAGTACTTC,CATSTAGGSYEQYF
TRBV25-1,TRBJ1-2,NA,few,TGTGCCAGCAGTGATGCGCCGTTCAACTATGGCTACACCTTC,CASSDAPFNYGYTF
TRBV29-1,TRBJ1-1,NA,NA,TGCAGCGTCCGACAGGTACTGGCGAACACTGAAGCTTGCTTT,CSVRQVLANTEACF